The source of this TCR beta chain is a study of regulatory T cells in long-lasting Graves disease. Details on this clonotype: Its antigen is still unknown. A much larger clone lies one base from this, so it may be a read error.

Time point indicated: newly diagnosed GD, antithyroid drugs for less than 3 months. PBMCs were the source of the RNA used for TCR sequencing. CDR3 length: 16 residues. Germline V CDR1 and CDR2: ENHRY, SYGVKD. Arm-PCR of CDR3 regions and iRepertoire HTBI primers were used to build TCR beta libraries. TCRdb analysed the multiplex PCR reads with MiXCR anew, one entry per CDR3 protein. Of 450,000 to 500,000 distinct CDR3 sequences in the sample, around 15% are singletons; the top ten hold about 12%. Overall study results and limits: Persistent disease was characterized by preferential usage of TRBV28, TRBJ1-2 and TRBJ2-5.

In addition, the sample was reused for a study of T cells in Graves' hyperthyroidism and ophthalmopathy. That paper adds: The HTBI primer set drove a first-round RT-PCR of the TCR CDR3. Before onset, ophthalmopathy was predicted by the model a median around 6 months earlier.

Sample: peripheral blood mononuclear cells (PBMCs), taken at new diagnosis, from a patient treated with antithyroid drugs. This TCR was recovered from a man between 35 and 55 years old with Graves disease. The V and J genes are TRBV10-3 and TRBJ2-1, with 12 nucleotides matching TRBD2. The CDR3: CASSAKTSGGYNEQLF. CDR3 in DNA: TGTGCCAGCAGTGCTAAGACTAGCGGGGGATACAATGAGCAGCTCTTC.